This TCR beta chain was identified during a study of neurological immune-mediated disorders. CDR1 SGHVS and CDR2 FNYEAQ come from the germline V gene. The V gene lost 5 bases and the J gene lost 7 bases, with 15 bases spanning the gap. This CDR3 comprises 13 residues. This clonotype was found many times. Each CDR3 protein is one row after TCRdb ran MiXCR on the 5' RACE reads. The data show roughly 60,000 distinct CDR3 sequences, approximately 10% seen once. The sequencing input was PBMCs. The chain couples TRBV7-6 to TRBJ2-7, with a weak D call TRBD1 (5 bases). The receptor was derived from a man aged 60-69 years in good health. Here the CDR3 DNA reads TGTGCCAGCAGCCCGGACATCCTGAGGGAGCAGTACTTC. It encodes CASSPDILREQYF.